Listed here are 6 T cell receptor beta chains from one sample, sequenced in a study of blood T cell repertoires in COVID-19. Method: immunoSEQ multiplex PCR; TCRdb's copy keeps in-frame clones and lacks some. Of approximately 130,000 clones listed, around 78% were seen once; the top ten hold roughly 10%. What was sequenced was peripheral blood. The receptors originated from a human donor in a cohort sampled during active COVID-19.

This clone was recorded once. The chain is built from TRBV15 and TRBJ2-1; TRBD2 matches 8 bases. This CDR3 region has 16 residues. Germline CDR1 is LNHNV and CDR2 is YYDKDF (reference sequence). V lost 3 bases and J lost 0; bases outside the gene matches: 4. The CDR3 protein is CATSRGTSSSYNEQFF. The CDR3 DNA follows: TGTGCCACCAGCAGGGGGACTAGTTCCTCCTACAATGAGCAGTTCTTC.

The V and J genes are TRBV6-5 and TRBJ1-1; a weak D match, TRBD1 (5 bases). Deletions cut 4 bases from V and 8 bases from J, with 20 bases between. The CDR3 extends over 15 amino acids. CDR1 is MNHEY, CDR2 SVGAGI, per germline. The CDR3 DNA reads TGTGCCAGCAGTTTCTCCTCGGGGGGGTTCGAAGAAGCTTTCTTT. Translated: CASSFSSGGFEEAFF.

The genes are TRBV5-3 and TRBJ2-1; TRBD2 aligns across 10 bases. TRBV5-3 is marked as an open reading frame, function uncertain. This CDR3 spans 17 amino acids. J was trimmed by 6 bases and V by 1 base; bases with no gene match: 10. CDR3 nucleotide sequence: TGTGCCAGAAGCTTGAGGGCTAGCGGGGGCCTAGCCAATGAGCAGTTCTTC. It encodes CARSLRASGGLANEQFF.

CDR3 nucleotide sequence: TGTGCCAGCTCACCACGACAGATCACCGGGGAGCTGTTTTTT. It encodes CASSPRQITGELFF. J is TRBJ2-2 and V is TRBV18; perhaps TRBD1 as D (5 bases). V gave up 1 base and J gave up 4 bases, with 7 bases separating them. Germline V gives CDR1 KGHSH, CDR2 LQKENI. The CDR3 loop spans 14 amino acids. Full variable domain (missing parts from reference TRBV18 and TRBJ2-2): NAGVMQNPRHLVRRRGQEARLRCSPMKGHSHVYWYRQLPEEGLKFMVYLQKENIIDESGMPKERFSAEFPKEGPSILRIQQVVRGDSAAYFCASSPRQITGELFFGEGSRLTVL.

This chain links TRBV10-1 with TRBJ2-1; D gene unclear. Germline CDR1 and CDR2: WNHNN and SYGVQD (reference sequence). This CDR3 contains 14 residues. V was clipped by 0 bases and J by 8 bases, with 11 bases between them. The CDR3 region is CASSESGLGHEQFF. CDR3 in DNA: TGCGCCAGCAGTGAGTCGGGTTTGGGCCATGAGCAGTTCTTC.

V gene TRBV15 combines with J gene TRBJ1-2; D is unclear. The CDR3 runs 14 residues. Germline V gene sequence: CDR1 LNHNV, CDR2 YYDKDF (reference sequence). V was shortened by 1 base and J by 9 bases, with 15 bases between the two germline ends. DNA for the CDR3: TGTGCCACCAGCAGAGTGGGGAGGGATAGTAGCTACACCTTC. As protein: CATSRVGRDSSYTF.